A selection of T cell receptor beta chains follows, all from one sample in a study of T cells in Graves' hyperthyroidism and ophthalmopathy. In TCRdb, the multiplex PCR reads were re-called with MiXCR into one record per CDR3 protein. This sample yields some 400,000 distinct CDR3 sequences, of which roughly 13% are seen a single time; roughly 9.6% belongs to the top ten. The material sequenced was blood. All receptors come from a woman aged 55-69 years with Graves' hyperthyroidism. CDR3s leave out the opening cysteine and the closing phenylalanine or tryptophan. Each record gives: CDR3 protein, J gene, V gene.

CDR3 protein: ASSKHMTGSQETQY
J gene: TRBJ2-5
V gene: TRBV11-2

CDR3 protein: ASSWGRDIPYEQY
J gene: TRBJ2-7
V gene: TRBV27

CDR3 protein: ASSFQTDEQF
J gene: TRBJ2-1
V gene: TRBV5-8

CDR3 protein: ASSSWTSEMETQY
J gene: TRBJ2-5
V gene: TRBV12-3/TRBV12-4

CDR3 protein: ATSDRAGGNEQF
J gene: TRBJ2-1
V gene: TRBV24-1

CDR3 protein: ASSIRTEPNYGYT
J gene: TRBJ1-2
V gene: TRBV5-4

CDR3 protein: ASRSGGGNEKLF
J gene: TRBJ1-4
V gene: TRBV6-1

CDR3 protein: ASSLDSGLAKGEQF
J gene: TRBJ2-1
V gene: TRBV5-1

CDR3 protein: ASSARGLNQETQY
J gene: TRBJ2-5
V gene: TRBV11-3

CDR3 protein: ASSLAVWGANTEAF
J gene: TRBJ1-1
V gene: TRBV12-3/TRBV12-4

CDR3 protein: ATSKGGLTYEQY
J gene: TRBJ2-7
V gene: TRBV15

CDR3 protein: ASRSYGQPNTEAF
J gene: TRBJ1-1
V gene: TRBV5-4

CDR3 protein: ASSPPLRLNTEAF
J gene: TRBJ1-1
V gene: TRBV18

CDR3 protein: ASSFYPGQGVQNIQY
J gene: TRBJ2-4
V gene: TRBV5-1

CDR3 protein: ASSFPSPGLADYYEQY
J gene: TRBJ2-7
V gene: TRBV28

CDR3 protein: ASSLAGGRLPYEQY
J gene: TRBJ2-7
V gene: TRBV28

CDR3 protein: ASSYEAGDTDTQY
J gene: TRBJ2-3
V gene: TRBV6-2/TRBV6-3

CDR3 protein: ASMRRAAGGETQY
J gene: TRBJ2-5
V gene: TRBV3-1

CDR3 protein: ASSLAPGEYNEQF
J gene: TRBJ2-1
V gene: TRBV5-1

CDR3 protein: ASSFGQGQSYEQY
J gene: TRBJ2-7
V gene: TRBV5-1

CDR3 protein: SAHTGRTEAF
J gene: TRBJ1-1
V gene: TRBV20-1

CDR3 protein: AIRGTSGSLYEQY
J gene: TRBJ2-7
V gene: TRBV10-3

CDR3 protein: ASSTSGRSSYNEQS
J gene: TRBJ2-1
V gene: TRBV12-3/TRBV12-4

CDR3 protein: ASSSLAAGEQY
J gene: TRBJ2-7
V gene: TRBV7-2

CDR3 protein: ASSVSRGGETQY
J gene: TRBJ2-5
V gene: TRBV9

CDR3 protein: ASRGQDRGPNYGYT
J gene: TRBJ1-2
V gene: TRBV7-9

CDR3 protein: ASTGTSGIPLSSYNEQF
J gene: TRBJ2-1
V gene: TRBV19

CDR3 protein: ASNVGAGGLTDTQY
J gene: TRBJ2-3
V gene: TRBV5-4

CDR3 protein: ASSLDPGTDSYEQY
J gene: TRBJ2-7
V gene: TRBV11-2

CDR3 protein: ASSLVWEGLGETQY
J gene: TRBJ2-5
V gene: TRBV5-6